Presented here are 29 T cell receptor beta chains from one specimen sequenced in a study of shared clonotypes between healthy human individuals. The repertoire was sequenced with immunoSEQ multiplex PCR; TCRdb's copy has only in-frame clones and lacks some. Of roughly 1.5 million clones listed, 95% to 99% are singletons. Sequenced: naive CD4+ T cells sorted from blood. This sample's subset: CD45RA+ positively selected. The receptors derive from a man aged 25 to 40 in good health.

The V gene is TRBV29-1, the J gene TRBJ2-7; unclear D gene. This CDR3 has 12 amino acids. Per the germline V gene, CDR1 is SQVTM and CDR2 is ANQGSEA. With 0 bases removed from V and 3 bases from J, the gap between germline ends came to 6 bases. The CDR3 sequence is CSVEENDYEQYF. CDR3 bases: TGCAGCGTTGAAGAAAACGACTACGAGCAGTACTTC.

This sequence joins TRBV5-4 and TRBJ2-7, with TRBD2 matching over 12 bases. J gave up 11 bases and V 1 base, and 10 bases lay outside the gene matches. Germline V gives CDR1 SGHNT, CDR2 YYREEE (reference sequence). The CDR3 spans 15 residues. CDR3 bases: TGTGCCAGCAGCTTGTGGCAGGGGACTAGCGGGCCTAAGTACTTC. Translated: CASSLWQGTSGPKYF.

The CDR3 DNA follows: TGTGCCAGTAGTACCCGCTTCGGGAACACTGAAGCTTTCTTT. It is translated as CASSTRFGNTEAFF. The chain uses TRBV19 and TRBJ1-1, with D uncertain. The germline V and J ends were trimmed by 4 bases and 1 base, with 10 bases remaining between them. This CDR3 spans 14 amino acids. Germline-derived CDR1 and CDR2 are LNHDA and SQIVND (reference sequence).

In its sample, this clone was seen once. An end of the junction does not agree with germline; a read error may underlie this. The chain links TRBV5-4 to TRBJ2-1, with D hard to call. Germline V gene lookup returns CDR1 SGHNT and CDR2 YYREEE (reference sequence). This CDR3 contains 14 residues. DNA for the CDR3: TGTGCCAGCAGCTTGGGGCACTTTAACAATAAGCAGTTCTTC. It codes for CASSLGHFNNKQFF.

The chain couples TRBV30 to TRBJ1-2; D remains ambiguous. The CDR3 extends over 12 amino acids. Germline CDR1 reads GTSNPN; CDR2 reads SVGIG (reference sequence). The germline V and J ends were trimmed by 4 bases and 4 bases, with 10 bases remaining between them. The CDR3 DNA follows: TGTGCCTGGATGCGGTTTGGCTATGGCTACACCTTC. Protein sequence: CAWMRFGYGYTF.

CDR3 DNA: TGTGCCAGCAGCTTAGGTGACAGGGTGGCCGGGGAGCTGTTTTTT. It codes for CASSLGDRVAGELFF. This chain links TRBV11-3 with TRBJ2-2; 7 nucleotides line up with TRBD1. The CDR3 is 15 residues long. CDR1 is SGHNT, CDR2 YENEEA, per germline. Germline trimming cut 1 base from V and 6 bases from J; bases unmatched to any gene: 5.

The chain employs TRBV5-1 and TRBJ2-7; the D gene is possibly TRBD2 (5 bases). This CDR3 spans 18 amino acids. With 2 bases removed from V and 3 bases from J, the gap between germline ends came to 24 bases. The germline V gene has CDR1 SGHRS and CDR2 YFSETQ. The CDR3 nucleotides are TGCGCCAGCAGCTTCCCCGACAAAGCTGGGCGGGCTGTCTACGAGCAGTACTTC. Encoded protein: CASSFPDKAGRAVYEQYF.

Written as DNA, the CDR3 is TGTGCCAGCAGCCGGGCCCGGAATCAGCCCCAGCATTTT. Its protein product is CASSRARNQPQHF. The chain uses TRBV11-2 and TRBJ1-5; no clear D. Trimming shortened V by 5 bases and J by 4 bases, and 9 bases separated the two germline ends. CDR1 and CDR2 (germline): SGHAT, FQNNGV. This CDR3 has 13 residues.

This chain joins TRBV2 and TRBJ1-4; 7 bases match TRBD1. This CDR3 region has 15 residues. CDR1 and CDR2 (germline): SNHLY, FYNNEI. The J segment lost 7 bases and the V segment lost 5 bases, leaving 10 bases of the junction unmatched. The chain's CDR3 is CASSLLAGGGEKLFF. For the CDR3, the DNA is TGTGCCAGCAGTCTTCTCGCAGGGGGGGGTGAAAAACTGTTTTTT.

V is TRBV18 and J is TRBJ2-3, with a tentative D call TRBD1 (6 bases). CDR3 length equals 18 residues. From germline, CDR1 is KGHSH and CDR2 LQKENI. V was cut by 3 bases and J by 3 bases, with 22 bases left in between. The CDR3 protein is CASSPLPLWGRGTDTQYF. The CDR3 nucleotides are TGTGCCAGCTCACCGCTTCCTCTCTGGGGAAGGGGGACAGATACGCAGTATTTT.

This sequence joins TRBV19 and TRBJ1-1; TRBD1 matches 7 bases. The V and J ends lost 3 bases and 0 bases, in that order; junction bases with no gene match: 7. Germline V gene sequence: CDR1 LNHDA, CDR2 SQIVND (reference sequence). The CDR3 is 16 amino acids. The CDR3: CASSMGTGQLNTEAFF. Written as DNA, the CDR3 is TGTGCCAGTAGTATGGGGACGGGACAGTTGAACACTGAAGCTTTCTTT.

In this sample, this clone turned up once. The chain is built from TRBV2 and TRBJ2-3; D may be TRBD2 (6 bases). V lost 7 bases, J lost 1 base, and 18 bases lay in between. Germline lookup yields CDR1 SNHLY and CDR2 FYNNEI. The CDR3 length is 16 residues. The CDR3 sequence is CASNGMGGLRTDTQYF. The DNA for the CDR3 is TGTGCCAGCAATGGTATGGGAGGCCTTCGCACAGATACGCAGTATTTT.

The genes are TRBV27 and TRBJ1-1, with 7 bases lining up with TRBD1. Germline CDR1 reads MNHEY; CDR2 reads SMNVEV (reference sequence). The CDR3 has 17 amino acids. The ends lost 3 bases at V and 0 bases at J; junction bases unmatched: 10. CDR3: CASSFLPGQRVNTEAFF. In nucleotides, the CDR3 is TGTGCCAGCAGTTTTCTTCCGGGACAGAGAGTGAACACTGAAGCTTTCTTT.

This chain connects TRBV14 to TRBJ2-7, with 11 bases identical to TRBD2. V trimming: 1 base; J trimming: 6 bases; junction bases outside the gene matches: 2. Germline CDR1 reads SGHDN; CDR2 reads FVKESK. The CDR3 has 14 residues. The CDR3 DNA reads as TGTGCCAGCAGCCAAGTGCTAGCGGGAGGCGAGCAGTACTTC. Protein: CASSQVLAGGEQYF.

V gene TRBV7-7 combines with J gene TRBJ2-1; TRBD2 aligns across 8 bases. The CDR3 loop spans 18 amino acids. Germline V gene data show CDR1 as SSHAT and CDR2 as FNYEAQ (reference sequence). V trimming: 5 bases; J trimming: 0 bases; junction bases outside the gene matches: 12. For the CDR3, the DNA is TGTGCCAGCAGCCCGAGCGGTCTAGCGGGTATCTCCTACAATGAGCAGTTCTTC. Translation gives CASSPSGLAGISYNEQFF. Combining the CDR3 with reference TRBV7-7 and TRBJ2-1 gives the whole variable domain GAGVSQSPRYKVTKRGQDVTLRCDPISSHATLYWYQQALGQGPEFLTYFNYEAQPDKSGLPSDRFSAERPEGSISTLTIQRTEQRDSAMYRCASSPSGLAGISYNEQFFGPGTRLTVL.

The J gene is TRBJ2-2, the V gene TRBV7-6; the D is unclear. CDR1 and CDR2 (germline): SGHVS, FNYEAQ. Trimming pared 1 base from V and 0 bases from J, leaving 6 bases between. This CDR3 is 15 amino acids long. DNA of the CDR3: TGTGCCAGCAGCTTAGGGGTTTCGAACACCGGGGAGCTGTTTTTT. Its translation: CASSLGVSNTGELFF.

The genes are TRBV5-4 and TRBJ1-3; no firm D call. The length of the CDR3 is 16 residues. V lost 2 bases and J lost 0, with 12 bases in between. Germline CDR1 is SGHNT and CDR2 is YYREEE (reference sequence). The CDR3 sequence: CASSFGEKSSGNTIYF. CDR3 DNA: TGTGCCAGCAGCTTCGGGGAGAAGAGCTCTGGAAACACCATATATTTT.

The chain couples TRBV6-5 to TRBJ2-7, with D perhaps matching TRBD1 (6 bases). From germline, CDR1 is MNHEY and CDR2 SVGAGI. This CDR3 contains 13 residues. V lost 6 bases and J lost 3, with 12 bases in between. In DNA form, the CDR3 reads TGTGCCAGCAGCCACCGGACAGACTACGAGCAGTACTTC. It is translated as CASSHRTDYEQYF.

This clone showed up just once. The chain uses TRBV28 and TRBJ2-1; a possible D gene is TRBD2 (6 bases). The V end lost 5 bases, the J end lost 5 bases, and 19 bases lay between the germline ends. The germline V gene encodes CDR1 MDHEN and CDR2 SYDVKM. The CDR3 totals 16 residues. The CDR3, as DNA: TGTGCCAGCAGTCCCCCAGGTTTGTGGGAGGACAATGAGCAGTTCTTC. This sequence encodes CASSPPGLWEDNEQFF.

The J gene is TRBJ2-5, the V gene TRBV11-2, with a weak D call TRBD2 (6 bases). CDR3 length: 16 residues. CDR1 and CDR2 (germline): SGHAT, FQNNGV. The ends were cut back, 4 bases at V and 4 bases at J, with 19 bases in the middle. This CDR3 reads CASSSGGIPAGETQYF. The CDR3 coding sequence is TGTGCCAGCAGCTCCGGCGGGATCCCGGCCGGAGAGACCCAGTACTTC.

This chain uses TRBV11-2 with TRBJ2-5; perhaps TRBD2 as D (6 bases). V dropped 3 bases and J dropped 7 bases, with 21 bases sitting between them. The germline V gene has CDR1 SGHAT and CDR2 FQNNGV. This CDR3 comprises 16 residues. In DNA form, the CDR3 reads TGTGCCAGCAGCTTCGATGGGCGGGACCGCTGGTGGACCCAGTACTTC. Its protein is CASSFDGRDRWWTQYF.

The chain employs TRBV5-1 and TRBJ1-1; the match to TRBD1 covers 8 bases. CDR1 SGHRS and CDR2 YFSETQ come from the germline V gene. The ends lost 7 bases at V and 2 bases at J; junction bases unmatched: 7. The CDR3 extends over 14 amino acids. The CDR3, as DNA: TGCGCCAGCCGACCGACAGGGGAAAACACTGAAGCTTTCTTT. Translating gives CASRPTGENTEAFF. The entire variable domain, with the rest obtained from reference TRBV5-1 and TRBJ1-1, is as follows: KAGVTQTPRYLIKTRGQQVTLSCSPISGHRSVSWYQQTPGQGLQFLFEYFSETQRNKGNFPGRFSGRQFSNSRSEMNVSTLELGDSALYLCASRPTGENTEAFFGQGTRLTVV.

The chain recombines TRBV5-4 with TRBJ2-2, with 7 bases fitting TRBD1. Germline V gene sequence: CDR1 SGHNT, CDR2 YYREEE (reference sequence). The CDR3 is made up of 19 amino acids. The ends lost 0 bases at V and 0 bases at J; junction bases unmatched: 11. The CDR3 is CASSLGPGGPFSNTGELFF. CDR3 in DNA: TGTGCCAGCAGCTTGGGGCCAGGGGGTCCCTTTTCGAACACCGGGGAGCTGTTTTTT.

The V call is TRBV27, the J call TRBJ2-6; tentatively, D is TRBD2 (5 bases). Germline assignment: CDR1 MNHEY and CDR2 SMNVEV (reference sequence). The CDR3 contains 16 residues. Between the trimmed V and J ends, which lost 6 bases and 2 bases, there was a span of 14 bases. The CDR3 bases are TGTGCCAGCAGCTTCGGGGTTATGGCTGGGGCCAACGTCCTGACTTTC. It translates to CASSFGVMAGANVLTF.

Concerning this clone itself: The same CDR3 arises from other DNA sequences in this sample as well. The chain couples TRBV18 to TRBJ2-7, with 8 bases aligning to TRBD1. V shed 6 bases, J shed 0 bases, and the junction held 4 bases outside the gene matches. The germline V gene has CDR1 KGHSH and CDR2 LQKENI. The CDR3 is 14 amino acids. CDR3 sequence: CASSSDRGSYEQYF. Written as DNA, the CDR3 is TGTGCCAGCTCGTCTGACAGGGGCTCCTACGAGCAGTACTTC.

V usage is TRBV11-3 and J usage is TRBJ2-2; 11 positions match TRBD2. The length of the CDR3 is 17 residues. J lost 1 base, V lost 3 bases, and 4 bases had no gene match. The V gene's germline CDR1 is SGHNT and CDR2 YENEEA. Here the CDR3 DNA reads TGTGCCAGCAGCTTGGCTCTAGCGGGAGGGAACACCGGGGAGCTGTTTTTT. Amino acid sequence: CASSLALAGGNTGELFF.

The chain links TRBV28 to TRBJ2-1; D ambiguous. The CDR3 is 12 amino acids. V shed 4 bases and J shed 9 bases, with 10 bases lying between them. The germline CDR1 and CDR2 sequences are MDHEN and SYDVKM. CDR3 coding DNA: TGTGCCAGCAGTTCCCTCAGCAGTGAGCAGTTCTTC. It yields the protein CASSSLSSEQFF.

This chain joins TRBV5-1 and TRBJ2-1; TRBD2 agrees at 8 bases. Per germline, CDR1 SGHRS and CDR2 YFSETQ. V trimming: 5 bases; J trimming: 4 bases; junction bases outside the gene matches: 8. The CDR3 loop spans 15 amino acids. DNA for the CDR3: TGCGCCAGCAGAGCCGGGACTAGAAATTACAATGAGCAGTTCTTC. It yields the protein CASRAGTRNYNEQFF.

This chain connects TRBV28 to TRBJ1-4; the D gene is possibly TRBD1 (5 bases). Germline lookup yields CDR1 MDHEN and CDR2 SYDVKM. The CDR3 contains 14 residues. Between the trimmed V and J ends, which lost 2 bases and 7 bases, there was a span of 11 bases. CDR3 loop: CASSLSRAAEKLFF. In DNA form, the CDR3 reads TGTGCCAGCAGTTTAAGCAGGGCCGCTGAAAAACTGTTTTTT.